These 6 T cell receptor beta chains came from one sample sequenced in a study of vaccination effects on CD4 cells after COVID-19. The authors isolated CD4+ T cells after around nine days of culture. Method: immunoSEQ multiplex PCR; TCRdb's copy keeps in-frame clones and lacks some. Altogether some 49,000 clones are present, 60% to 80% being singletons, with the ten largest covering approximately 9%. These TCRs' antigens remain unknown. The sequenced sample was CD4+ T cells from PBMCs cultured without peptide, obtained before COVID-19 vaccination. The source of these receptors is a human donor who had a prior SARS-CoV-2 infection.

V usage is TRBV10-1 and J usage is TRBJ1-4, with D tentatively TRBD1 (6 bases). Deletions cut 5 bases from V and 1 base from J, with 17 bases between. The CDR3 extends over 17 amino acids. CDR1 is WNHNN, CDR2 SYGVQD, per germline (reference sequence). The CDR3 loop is CASSRDTGTRTNEKLFF. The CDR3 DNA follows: TGCGCCAGCAGTCGCGATACAGGGACTAGAACTAATGAAAAACTGTTTTTT.

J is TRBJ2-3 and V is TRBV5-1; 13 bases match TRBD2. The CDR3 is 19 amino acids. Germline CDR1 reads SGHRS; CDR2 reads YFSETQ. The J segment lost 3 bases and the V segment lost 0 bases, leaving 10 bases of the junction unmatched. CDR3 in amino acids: CASSLDRRLAGGHTDTQYF. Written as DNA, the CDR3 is TGCGCCAGCAGCTTGGACAGAAGACTAGCGGGGGGCCATACAGATACGCAGTATTTT. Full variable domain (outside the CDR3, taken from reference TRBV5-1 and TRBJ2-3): KAGVTQTPRYLIKTRGQQVTLSCSPISGHRSVSWYQQTPGQGLQFLFEYFSETQRNKGNFPGRFSGRQFSNSRSEMNVSTLELGDSALYLCASSLDRRLAGGHTDTQYFGPGTRLTVL.

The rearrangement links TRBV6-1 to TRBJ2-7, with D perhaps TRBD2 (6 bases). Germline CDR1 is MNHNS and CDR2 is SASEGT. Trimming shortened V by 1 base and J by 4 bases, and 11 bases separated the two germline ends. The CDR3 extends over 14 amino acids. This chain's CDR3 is CASSEGFRGYEQYF. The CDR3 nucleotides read TGTGCCAGCAGTGAAGGTTTTCGGGGGTACGAGCAGTACTTC.

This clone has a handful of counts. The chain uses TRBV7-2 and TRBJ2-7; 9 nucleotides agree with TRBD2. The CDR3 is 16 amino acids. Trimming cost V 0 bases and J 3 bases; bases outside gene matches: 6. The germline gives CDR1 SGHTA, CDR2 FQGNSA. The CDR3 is CASSLAGSGGIYEQYF. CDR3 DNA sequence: TGTGCCAGCAGCTTAGCGGGTAGCGGGGGAATCTACGAGCAGTACTTC.

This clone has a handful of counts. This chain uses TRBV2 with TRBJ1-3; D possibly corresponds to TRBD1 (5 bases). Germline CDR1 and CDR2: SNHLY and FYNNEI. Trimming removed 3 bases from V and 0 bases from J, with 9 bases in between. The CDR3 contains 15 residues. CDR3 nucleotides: TGTGCCAGCAGTGATCAGGGCGCCTCTGGAAACACCATATATTTT. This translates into CASSDQGASGNTIYF.

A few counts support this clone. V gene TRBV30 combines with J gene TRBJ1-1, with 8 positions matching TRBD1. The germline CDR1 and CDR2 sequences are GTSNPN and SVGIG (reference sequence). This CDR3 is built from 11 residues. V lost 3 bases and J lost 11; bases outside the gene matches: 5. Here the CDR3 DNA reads TGTGCCTGGAGCTCGGACAGGGCGGCTTTCTTT. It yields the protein CAWSSDRAAFF.